This is a list of T cell receptor beta chains from one sample in a study of T-cell memory formation after mild COVID-19. Using its own MiXCR run on the 5' RACE reads, TCRdb lists one record per CDR3 protein. The sample lists a few hundred thousand distinct CDR3 sequences, approximately 14% occurring once. Sequencing was done on a sample of PBMCs or a T cell subset sorted from them (not recorded which). These receptor sequences come from a man aged 18 to 30 who had mild COVID-19 (a few samples of this study predate the infection). Cell type and time point are not known. Each CDR3 is given with its conserved first and last residue. The D gene is left open where the match is weak. Only part of the rows carry a size: once, few, many, or a class if the clone is expanded.

J gene,V gene,clone size,D gene,CDR3 protein,CDR3 DNA
TRBJ2-1,TRBV7-3,many,TRBD2,CASSFTSGRPTIDNEQFF,TGTGCCAGCAGCTTTACTAGCGGCCGTCCAACTATCGACAATGAGCAGTTCTTC
TRBJ2-1,TRBV7-6,few,.,CASSLPGAYNEQFF,TGTGCCAGCAGCTTGCCCGGGGCATACAATGAGCAGTTCTTC
TRBJ2-7,TRBV6-5,few,.,CASPANPGDHEQYF,TGTGCCAGCCCCGCGAACCCAGGGGATCACGAGCAGTACTTC
TRBJ2-5,TRBV28,.,TRBD1,CASTRGTGYETQYF,TGTGCCAGCACCCGAGGGACAGGGTACGAGACCCAGTACTTC
TRBJ2-1,TRBV4-3,.,TRBD1,CASSKGWGRGLRQEQFF,TGCGCCAGCAGCAAAGGTTGGGGCAGGGGGCTCCGTCAGGAGCAGTTCTTC
TRBJ1-2,TRBV4-3,.,.,CASSQATGGSNYGYTF,TGCGCCAGCAGCCAAGCTACGGGAGGCTCTAACTATGGCTACACCTTC
TRBJ1-2,TRBV6-2/TRBV6-3,.,.,CASRRTGNYGYTF,TGTGCCAGCAGACGCACAGGGAACTATGGCTACACCTTC
TRBJ1-1,TRBV5-4,.,.,CASSSLGGNTEAFF,TGTGCCAGCAGCTCCTTGGGAGGGAACACTGAAGCTTTCTTT
TRBJ2-2,TRBV2,many,.,CASSLTEANTGELFF,TGTGCCAGCAGTCTGACAGAAGCGAACACCGGGGAGCTGTTTTTT
TRBJ2-2,TRBV6-1,.,.,CASSAGTASGELFF,TGTGCCAGCAGTGCCGGGACTGCCTCCGGGGAGCTGTTTTTT
TRBJ1-2,TRBV5-1,.,TRBD1,CASSLGQGQANYGYTF,TGCGCCAGCAGCTTGGGACAGGGACAAGCTAACTATGGCTACACCTTC
TRBJ2-3,TRBV19,.,.,CASSIVGFTDTQYF,TGTGCCAGTAGTATAGTGGGTTTCACAGATACGCAGTATTTT
TRBJ2-3,TRBV4-2,many,TRBD1,CASSQGEGGRDTQYF,TGTGCCAGCAGCCAAGGAGAAGGGGGCAGAGATACGCAGTATTTT
TRBJ2-3,TRBV5-1,many,.,CASSLGGDRRADTQYF,TGCGCCAGCAGCTTGGGAGGGGACCGGAGGGCAGATACGCAGTATTTT
TRBJ2-6,TRBV7-2,.,.,CASSLMGVLTNVLTF,TGTGCCAGCAGCTTGATGGGGGTTTTAACCAACGTCCTGACTTTC
TRBJ2-3,TRBV20-1,.,TRBD1,CSGHRGTSTTDTQYF,TGCAGTGGGCACAGGGGGACATCCACCACAGATACGCAGTATTTT
TRBJ1-2,TRBV12-5,.,.,CASGLVPPTENYGYTF,TGTGCTAGTGGTTTGGTCCCCCCGACAGAGAACTATGGCTACACCTTC
TRBJ2-2,TRBV2,.,.,CASSVSGQRYTGELFF,TGTGCCAGCAGTGTCTCGGGCCAACGGTACACCGGGGAGCTGTTTTTT
TRBJ2-3,TRBV6-6,many,.,CASSSRAPDTQYF,TGTGCCAGCAGTTCCAGGGCCCCAGATACGCAGTATTTT
TRBJ1-5,TRBV30,.,.,CAWSGAGDFNQPQHF,TGTGCCTGGAGTGGGGCAGGCGATTTCAATCAGCCCCAGCATTTT
TRBJ2-5,TRBV7-9,.,.,CASSLWGDETQYF,TGTGCCAGCAGCTTATGGGGGGACGAGACCCAGTACTTC
TRBJ1-1,TRBV12-3/TRBV12-4,few,.,CASSPQRTYTEAFF,TGTGCCAGCAGTCCCCAGAGAACTTACACTGAAGCTTTCTTT
TRBJ1-1,TRBV11-2,few,.,CASSLPYRGTEAFF,TGTGCCAGCAGCTTGCCGTACCGGGGCACTGAAGCTTTCTTT
TRBJ1-2,TRBV9,.,.,CASSGDGYGYTF,TGTGCCAGCAGCGGCGACGGCTATGGCTACACCTTC
TRBJ2-7,TRBV10-3,.,.,CAIRGTGEQYF,TGTGCCATCAGGGGGACGGGCGAGCAGTACTTC
TRBJ2-1,TRBV5-1,.,.,CASSFQDDYNEQFF,TGCGCCAGCAGCTTCCAGGACGACTACAATGAGCAGTTCTTC
TRBJ2-5,TRBV5-1,.,.,CASSLAVGAGEETQYF,TGCGCCAGCAGCTTGGCTGTGGGGGCCGGCGAGGAGACCCAGTACTTC
TRBJ2-2,TRBV28,many,TRBD1,CASSPGDRANTGELFF,TGTGCCAGCAGTCCAGGGGACAGGGCGAACACCGGGGAGCTGTTTTTT
TRBJ2-6,TRBV6-2/TRBV6-3,.,TRBD1,CASSYGAGGAGANVLTF,TGTGCCAGCAGTTATGGGGCAGGGGGAGCTGGGGCCAACGTCCTGACTTTC
TRBJ2-2,TRBV28,many,.,CASSLQGVTGELFF,TGTGCCAGCAGTTTGCAGGGCGTCACCGGGGAGCTGTTTTTT
TRBJ1-2,TRBV11-2,.,.,CASSLGNWGAYYGYTF,TGTGCCAGCAGCTTAGGGAATTGGGGGGCCTACTATGGCTACACCTTC
TRBJ1-2,TRBV7-2,few,.,CASSRSREGYGYTF,TGTGCCAGCAGCCGTAGCAGGGAGGGCTATGGCTACACCTTC
TRBJ2-3,TRBV7-3,.,.,CASSLLGGAKDTQYF,TGTGCCAGCAGCTTACTCGGTGGAGCGAAAGATACGCAGTATTTT
TRBJ1-1,TRBV6-6,few,.,CASRRTDPEAFF,TGTGCCAGCAGACGGACGGACCCAGAAGCTTTCTTT
TRBJ2-4,TRBV6-2/TRBV6-3,.,TRBD1,CASTKGDRKGNIQYF,TGTGCCAGCACTAAGGGGGACAGGAAGGGAAACATTCAGTACTTC
TRBJ2-2,TRBV5-1,.,.,CASSLTDFSGELFF,TGCGCCAGCAGCCTGACAGATTTCTCCGGGGAGCTGTTTTTT
TRBJ2-3,TRBV7-2,many,.,CASRAGTGTDTQYF,TGTGCCAGCAGAGCCGGGACTGGCACAGATACGCAGTATTTT
TRBJ2-5,TRBV3-1,.,.,CASSQPGLGGTQYF,TGTGCCAGCAGCCAACCTGGACTAGGGGGGACCCAGTACTTC
TRBJ1-6,TRBV7-8,.,.,CASSIRAELSPLHF,TGTGCCAGCAGCATAAGGGCGGAGCTTTCACCCCTCCACTTT
TRBJ1-1,TRBV10-3,.,.,CAISESRGEAFF,TGTGCCATCAGTGAGTCGAGAGGGGAAGCTTTCTTT